Following are 21 T cell receptor beta chains from one sample sequenced in a study of identical twins. MiXCR was run by TCRdb on the 5' RACE reads, yielding one entry per CDR3 protein. This sample has hundreds of thousands of distinct CDR3 sequences, with 6% to 6.5% found just once. The sample was naive T cells sorted from blood. The receptors here all came from a man aged 18 to 29 in good health.

This clonotype was recorded many times. The V and J genes are TRBV6-2 or TRBV6-3 and TRBJ2-2; no firm D call. Germline CDR1 reads MNHEY; CDR2 reads SVGEGT. This CDR3 is 13 amino acids long. V was clipped by 2 bases and J by 6 bases, with 7 bases between them. In DNA form, the CDR3 reads TGTGCCAGCAGTTACGATCCTGCCGGGGAGCTGTTTTTT. Translation gives CASSYDPAGELFF.

The J gene is TRBJ1-6, the V gene TRBV20-1, with D unresolved. The germline V gene encodes CDR1 DFQATT and CDR2 SNEGSKA (reference sequence). This CDR3 comprises 17 residues. V was pared by 0 bases and J by 6 bases, with 18 bases between. The DNA for the CDR3 is TGCAGTGCTAGAGATAGCCAACCCAGGTCTCCTAATTCACCCCTCCACTTT. Translating it yields CSARDSQPRSPNSPLHF.

The chain links TRBV6-2 or TRBV6-3 to TRBJ2-7; D unresolved. The germline gives CDR1 MNHEY, CDR2 SVGEGT. The CDR3 sequence is 12 residues long. The germline V and J ends were trimmed by 8 bases and 0 bases, with 8 bases remaining between them. Here the CDR3 DNA reads TGTGCCAGCTCGACCCACTCCTACGAGCAGTACTTC. As protein: CASSTHSYEQYF.

The chain couples TRBV3-1 to TRBJ1-2; D unclear. This CDR3 is built from 15 residues. The V gene's germline CDR1 is LGHDT and CDR2 YNNKEL (reference sequence). V lost 0 bases to trimming and J lost 4 bases, with 12 bases between them. The CDR3 loop reads CASSQEDGFAYGYTF. The DNA for the CDR3 is TGTGCCAGCAGCCAAGAAGACGGGTTCGCCTATGGCTACACCTTC.

This clonotype was detected a few times. V and J are TRBV25-1 and TRBJ1-2, with TRBD1 as a possible D gene (5 bases). The CDR3 length is 14 residues. Germline V CDR1 and CDR2: MGHDK, SYGVNS. The ends were cut back, 5 bases at V and 4 bases at J, with 14 bases in the middle. The CDR3 protein is CASSPTGTVYGYTF. CDR3 coding DNA: TGTGCCAGCAGTCCTACCGGGACGGTCTATGGCTACACCTTC.

This clonotype has ten or more counts. The chain has TRBV10-3 and TRBJ2-5; TRBD1 matches 8 bases. Unmatched junction bases numbered 6, after V lost 10 bases and J lost 2 bases. The V gene's germline CDR1 is ENHRY and CDR2 SYGVKD. The CDR3 is made up of 13 amino acids. CDR3 sequence reads: CATDQGAQETQYF. The CDR3 DNA reads TGTGCCACGGACCAGGGGGCACAAGAGACCCAGTACTTC.

This clonotype showed up just a few times. The rearrangement links TRBV7-2 to TRBJ2-2; 13 positions agree with TRBD2. V lost 4 bases to trimming and J lost 2 bases; unmatched junction nucleotides: 4. Germline V gives CDR1 SGHTA, CDR2 FQGNSA. The CDR3 totals 17 residues. The CDR3 sequence is CASSSQGLAGNTGELFF. For the CDR3, the DNA is TGTGCCAGCAGCTCTCAGGGACTAGCGGGAAACACCGGGGAGCTGTTTTTT.

J is TRBJ2-3 and V is TRBV30; D is ambiguous. V dropped 3 bases and J dropped 1 base, with 11 bases sitting between them. CDR3 length equals 14 residues. Germline values: CDR1 GTSNPN, CDR2 SVGIG (reference sequence). The CDR3 bases are TGTGCCTGGAGAGTGGGATGGGGCACAGATACGCAGTATTTT. It specifies CAWRVGWGTDTQYF.

The V call is TRBV29-1, the J call TRBJ2-6, with D possibly TRBD2 on 5 matching bases. Trimming removed 5 bases at V and 0 bases at J, with 5 bases between. The V gene's germline CDR1 is SQVTM and CDR2 ANQGSEA. The CDR3 runs to 13 residues. The CDR3 DNA reads as TGCAGCGTTCGGGACTCTGGGGCCAACGTCCTGACTTTC. Translation gives CSVRDSGANVLTF.

This clonotype was picked up a small number of times. This chain joins TRBV18 and TRBJ1-1; 9 nucleotides line up with TRBD1. The CDR3 loop spans 15 amino acids. CDR1 is KGHSH, CDR2 LQKENI, per germline. The V and J ends lost 3 bases and 0 bases, in that order; junction bases with no gene match: 2. Written as DNA, the CDR3 is TGTGCCAGCTCACCGGGGACAGGGATGAACACTGAAGCTTTCTTT. Translating it yields CASSPGTGMNTEAFF.

In its sample, this clonotype was seen a few times. The V and J genes are TRBV11-2 and TRBJ2-1; the D is unclear. The ends were cut back, 1 base at V and 6 bases at J, with 13 bases in the middle. Germline CDR1 is SGHAT and CDR2 is FQNNGV. CDR3 length equals 15 residues. The CDR3 protein is CASSLVHRNTNEQFF. CDR3 DNA sequence: TGTGCCAGCAGCTTAGTACACCGAAATACCAATGAGCAGTTCTTC.

This clonotype was observed a handful of times. V gene TRBV27 combines with J gene TRBJ2-2; D gene ambiguous. V lost 4 bases to trimming and J lost 6 bases, with 6 bases between them. The CDR3 covers 12 residues. CDR1 and CDR2 from the germline V gene are MNHEY and SMNVEV (reference sequence). The CDR3 DNA reads as TGTGCCAGCAGTTCCCAGGCCGGGGAGCTGTTTTTT. Its translation: CASSSQAGELFF.

The table lists this clonotype with many counts. The chain links TRBV9 to TRBJ2-7, with D perhaps being TRBD1 or TRBD2 (5 bases each). V shed 3 bases and J shed 3 bases, with 13 bases lying between them. The germline gives CDR1 SGDLS, CDR2 YYNGEE. This CDR3 region has 14 residues. Here the CDR3 DNA reads TGTGCCAGCAGCGGAGCGCTGGGGGACTACGAGCAGTACTTC. It encodes CASSGALGDYEQYF.

In its sample, this clonotype was seen a few times. This sequence joins TRBV29-1 and TRBJ2-7; TRBD2 matches at 9 bases. The V and J ends lost 8 bases and 2 bases, in that order; junction bases with no gene match: 10. The CDR3 sequence is 14 residues long. From germline, CDR1 is SQVTM and CDR2 ANQGSEA. Here the CDR3 DNA reads TGCAGCTTGGGGGTAGCGGGAGTGCCCTACGAGCAGTACGTC. It yields the protein CSLGVAGVPYEQYV.

This clonotype was recorded many times. V gene TRBV7-2 combines with J gene TRBJ2-7; the D gene is possibly TRBD1 (6 bases). V lost 5 bases and J lost 4, with 9 bases in between. CDR1 is SGHTA and CDR2 is FQGNSA in the germline V gene. The CDR3 is made up of 12 amino acids. For the CDR3, the DNA is TGTGCCAGCAGCGGGGACACGTACGAGCAGTACTTC. It is translated as CASSGDTYEQYF.

This clonotype came up many times. The chain employs TRBV5-1 and TRBJ2-3; the D is unclear. Germline V lookup: CDR1 SGHRS, CDR2 YFSETQ. There are 12 residues in the CDR3. Trimming removed 5 bases from V and 1 base from J, with 5 bases in between. The CDR3 DNA is TGCGCCAGCAGAGACGGCACAGATACGCAGTATTTT. Translation: CASRDGTDTQYF.

This clonotype was observed a few times. The chain employs TRBV3-1 and TRBJ2-3, with 11 bases matching TRBD2. The CDR3 contains 17 residues. The V segment lost 0 bases and the J segment 5 bases; nucleotides outside the gene matches: 7. Per the germline V gene, CDR1 is LGHDT and CDR2 is YNNKEL (reference sequence). CDR3 nucleotide sequence: TGTGCCAGCAGCCAAGAGGTTAGCGGGAGGGCCGGAGATACGCAGTATTTT. Amino acids: CASSQEVSGRAGDTQYF.

Ten or more counts support this clonotype. The rearrangement joins TRBV27 to TRBJ2-1; D possibly corresponds to TRBD1 (6 bases). Trimming took 5 bases from V and 2 from J, leaving 13 bases between them. CDR3 length: 15 residues. The germline CDR1 and CDR2 sequences are MNHEY and SMNVEV (reference sequence). The DNA for the CDR3 is TGTGCCAGCAGTATACAGGGATCAGCCTACAATGAGCAGTTCTTC. Its translation: CASSIQGSAYNEQFF.

This sequence joins TRBV28 and TRBJ2-7, with TRBD2 matching over 7 bases. V gave up 7 bases and J gave up 4 bases; unmatched junction bases: 7. This CDR3 is built from 13 residues. The germline V gene has CDR1 MDHEN and CDR2 SYDVKM. The CDR3 loop reads CASTLRGGYEQYF. The CDR3 DNA reads as TGTGCCAGCACCTTGCGGGGAGGGTACGAGCAGTACTTC.

This clonotype was seen ten or more times. This chain joins TRBV6-6 and TRBJ2-2; D call uncertain. Germline V gene lookup returns CDR1 MNHNY and CDR2 SVGAGI (reference sequence). The ends were cut back, 2 bases at V and 2 bases at J, with 0 bases in the middle. CDR3 length equals 12 residues. CDR3 in amino acids: CASSYNTGELFF. DNA of the CDR3: TGTGCCAGCAGTTACAACACCGGGGAGCTGTTTTTT.

This clonotype showed up many times. V usage is TRBV7-8 and J usage is TRBJ1-1; D is ambiguous. The CDR3 covers 14 residues. From germline, CDR1 is SGHVS and CDR2 FQNEAQ. V gave up 5 bases and J gave up 8 bases, with 18 bases separating them. CDR3 DNA: TGTGCCAGCAGCCCCATGTCATGGCCGGGGGAAGCTTTCTTT. The encoded protein is CASSPMSWPGEAFF. The variable domain in full, with the rest retrieved from reference TRBV7-8 and TRBJ1-1, is GAGVSQSPRYKVAKRGQDVALRCDPISGHVSLFWYQQALGQGPEFLTYFQNEAQLDKSGLPSDRFFAERPEGSVSTLKIQRTQQEDSAVYLCASSPMSWPGEAFFGQGTRLTVV.